This T cell receptor beta chain was observed in a study of blood T cells in healthy people across ages. Study-wide findings and caveats: Naive and antigen-experienced cells could not be conclusively compared, given unsorted PBMCs.

Germline V lookup: CDR1 SNHLY, CDR2 FYNNEI. V was pared by 6 bases and J by 10 bases, with 25 bases between. There are 16 residues in the CDR3. PCR was performed a second time for about 6 to 11 cycles using a sample-barcoded 5' primer and a J-beta primer mix. TCRdb fed the 5' RACE reads into MiXCR, producing one record per CDR3 protein. The repertoire has roughly 1 million distinct CDR3 sequences, roughly a quarter of them found once; the top ten carry about 0.69%. Regarding this clonotype: Its antigen remains unidentified.

In addition, the sample was reused for a study of T cells of mothers and their children.

Sequenced material: blood. This sequence originates from a girl aged 2 to 10 in good health. The chain employs TRBV2 and TRBJ2-1, with D tentatively TRBD1 or TRBD2 (5 bases each). CDR3 DNA: TGTGCCAGCAGGCCCAGGGTTGCTAGCAGGAGAGGGGAGCAGTTCTTC. The encoded protein is CASRPRVASRRGEQFF.